These T cell receptor beta chains were read from a single sample in a study of blood T cell repertoires in COVID-19. The table came from immunoSEQ multiplex PCR; TCRdb's copy has only in-frame clones and leaves some out. Among 190,000 or so clones listed, 70% to 90% were seen once. The sample comprised peripheral blood. All receptors come from a middle-aged man with active or convalescent COVID-19. Each CDR3 is given without its conserved first and last residue.

TRBJ2-7 TRBV7-2 ASSAGTVGSVEQY
TRBJ1-5 TRBV2 ASSESGGAVSNQPQH
TRBJ1-5 TRBV27 ASSRGVADQPQH
TRBJ2-7 TRBV5-6 ASSPTLPQATYEQY
TRBJ2-3 TRBV7-9 ASSLASLFRAPADTQY
TRBJ2-7 TRBV5-4 ASSLFVTGVPYEQY
TRBJ2-1 TRBV30 AWSVPTSQEQF
TRBJ2-3 TRBV6-4 ASSDTSGGTDTQY
TRBJ2-7 TRBV15 ATSRAGFKEQY
TRBJ1-3 TRBV5-1 ASSLEALSGNTIY
TRBJ2-5 TRBV2 ASRGGTGIEETQY
TRBJ1-5 TRBV19 ASSPNLGSWNQPQH
TRBJ2-7 TRBV6-6 ASSYRGFEQY
TRBJ1-2 TRBV30 AWTLTGTGRSGYT
TRBJ2-2 TRBV5-1 ASSPTGLGTGELF
TRBJ2-2 TRBV2 ASSLGVTNTGELF
TRBJ1-1 TRBV7-9 ASSVTGANTEAF
TRBJ2-7 TRBV11-2 ASSLVGLAGEEQY
TRBJ1-2 TRBV29-1 SFLTDYYGYT
TRBJ1-4 TRBV4-3 ASGRGLGNEKLF
TRBJ2-7 TRBV5-1 ASSRRVAGSGFEAYEQY
TRBJ2-5 TRBV19 ASSIPASGGGETQY
TRBJ2-5 TRBV20-1 SASHSGGPGTQY
TRBJ1-2 TRBV11-2 ASSLDHRVPHGYT
TRBJ2-5 TRBV7-3 ASSQPRDRGSRDLETQY
TRBJ2-2 TRBV4-3 ASSQVAGVNTGELF
TRBJ1-2 TRBV5-5 ASSFHRGPTVGYT
TRBJ2-5 TRBV6-5 ASKLAGGWETQY